The clone carrying this T cell receptor (beta chain) has just a few counts. A library of TCRbeta sequences, prepared with unique molecular identifiers, was generated. TCRdb passed the PCR reads through MiXCR, listing each CDR3 protein once. The sample holds fewer than 700,000 distinct CDR3 sequences; 13% are singletons and the top ten take roughly 2.3%. The data derive from a study of T-cell reconstitution after alpha-beta-depleted transplantation in children. CDR1 LNHDA and CDR2 SQIVND come from the germline V gene (reference sequence). V was clipped by 8 bases and J by 4 bases; unmatched bases: 12. The CDR3 is 18 residues long.

The sequences come from PBMCs, mostly from graft donor cells, collected 360 days after TCRalphabeta/CD19-depleted stem cell transplant. This receptor was taken from a male patient younger than 18 who had a stem cell transplant for acute myeloid leukemia, so the T cells may come from the graft donor. The rearrangement uses TRBV19 and TRBJ2-2; TRBD2 aligns across 14 bases. The CDR3 nucleotides are TGTGCCAGTCGGCAGACTAGCGGGAGGGCGCGGAGCACCGGGGAGCTGTTTTTT. Translation: CASRQTSGRARSTGELFF.